This record concerns one T cell receptor beta chain sequence. The antigen is unknown. The sample is drawn from a study of beta chain features in type 1 diabetes. Study-wide results and limits: Type 1 diabetes patients had TCRB CDR3s that were shorter (moderately but significantly so) in all four CD4+ subsets.

cDNA synthesis used the whole RNA isolate, giving expressed TCRB sequences. Sequenced by immunoSEQ multiplex PCR; TCRdb stores in-frame clones only, minus some. The data hold under 800,000 clones, with around 15% observed a single time. V lost 0 bases to trimming and J lost 1 base, with 4 bases between them. The germline V gene encodes CDR1 SGHNT and CDR2 YYREEE (reference sequence). The CDR3 runs to 13 residues. The sequenced material came from naive CD4+ T cells from blood. This TCR was sampled from a man younger than 35 in good health. The rearrangement links TRBV5-4 to TRBJ1-1, with D unclear. This CDR3 reads CASSLASNTEAFF. CDR3 nucleotides: TGTGCCAGCAGCTTGGCCTCGAACACTGAAGCTTTCTTT. The variable domain in full, completed from reference TRBV5-4 and TRBJ1-1, reads ETGVTQSPTHLIKTRGQQVTLRCSSQSGHNTVSWYQQALGQGPQFIFQYYREEENGRGNFPPRFSGLQFPNYSSELNVNALELDDSALYLCASSLASNTEAFFGQGTRLTVV.